This passage covers 20 T cell receptor beta chains from one sample sequenced in a study of radiotherapy plus CTLA-4 blockade in lung cancer. Measured with immunoSEQ multiplex PCR; TCRdb has only the in-frame clones, and not every one. This table has about 80,000 clones, approximately 86% appearing once. Sequenced here: peripheral blood, sampled from a patient treated with radiotherapy plus ipilimumab. These receptors came from a human donor with non-small cell lung cancer who had stable disease on radiotherapy plus ipilimumab.

This clone was observed a few times. This chain uses TRBV7-2 with TRBJ1-5; D is perhaps TRBD1 (6 bases). V lost 2 bases and J 7 bases, leaving 12 bases between the germline ends. Germline CDR1 is SGHTA and CDR2 is FQGNSA. The CDR3 length is 14 residues. This CDR3 reads CASSLTGIGQPQHF. CDR3 coding DNA: TGTGCCAGCAGCTTAACAGGGATTGGACAGCCCCAGCATTTT.

The genes are TRBV28 and TRBJ2-7, with 8 bases fitting TRBD1. Trimming cost V 3 bases and J 2 bases; bases outside gene matches: 18. CDR1 and CDR2 from the germline V gene are MDHEN and SYDVKM. The CDR3 sequence is 19 residues long. The CDR3 nucleotides are TGTGCCAGCAGTTTTCTACGGACAGGGCTGGAAACTGCGGCCTACGAGCAGTACTTC. This encodes CASSFLRTGLETAAYEQYF.

The chain couples TRBV9 to TRBJ2-5; a weak D match, TRBD1 (7 bases). This CDR3 is built from 17 residues. CDR1 and CDR2 from the germline V gene are SGDLS and YYNGEE. The ends were cut back, 0 bases at V and 2 bases at J, with 17 bases in the middle. The CDR3 here is CASSVAAGGGVQETQYF. The CDR3 bases are TGTGCCAGCAGCGTAGCGGCCGGAGGGGGCGTTCAAGAGACCCAGTACTTC.

The chain carries TRBV14 and TRBJ2-1; 9 bases map to TRBD2. The germline V gene has CDR1 SGHDN and CDR2 FVKESK. The V segment lost 5 bases and the J segment 10 bases; nucleotides outside the gene matches: 12. This CDR3 comprises 15 residues. The DNA of the CDR3 is TGTGCCAGCAGCGCTTTGGCTAGCGGGGTAATGGAGCAGTTCTTC. Protein sequence: CASSALASGVMEQFF.

This chain joins TRBV5-1 and TRBJ2-7; TRBD1 matches 8 bases. Trimming cost V 3 bases and J 0 bases; bases outside gene matches: 5. Germline assignment: CDR1 SGHRS and CDR2 YFSETQ. The CDR3 runs 15 residues. CDR3 region: CASSYRTGPSYEQYF. DNA for the CDR3: TGCGCCAGCAGCTACCGGACAGGGCCCTCCTACGAGCAGTACTTC.

The table lists this clone with a few counts. V usage is TRBV18 and J usage is TRBJ2-7, with D maybe TRBD1 (7 bases). Germline V gives CDR1 KGHSH, CDR2 LQKENI. The CDR3 loop spans 13 amino acids. Trimming removed 2 bases at V and 7 bases at J, with 12 bases between. Written as DNA, the CDR3 is TGTGCCAGCTCACCAACGACAGGGAGGGAGCAGTACTTC. Amino acids: CASSPTTGREQYF. Supplemented by reference TRBV18 and TRBJ2-7, the full variable domain reads NAGVMQNPRHLVRRRGQEARLRCSPMKGHSHVYWYRQLPEEGLKFMVYLQKENIIDESGMPKERFSAEFPKEGPSILRIQQVVRGDSAAYFCASSPTTGREQYFGPGTRLTVT.

The genes are TRBV27 and TRBJ2-3; D tentatively fits TRBD1 or TRBD2 (5 bases each). Germline-derived CDR1 and CDR2 are MNHEY and SMNVEV (reference sequence). Between the trimmed V and J ends, which lost 4 bases and 6 bases, there was a span of 11 bases. The CDR3 has 13 amino acids. CDR3 region: CASSSGAADTQYF. CDR3 coding DNA: TGTGCCAGCAGTTCCGGGGCAGCGGATACGCAGTATTTT.

Comments on this clone: An end of the junction does not agree with germline; a read error may underlie this. The V call is TRBV7-8, the J call TRBJ1-1; 10 positions match TRBD1. This CDR3 spans 13 amino acids. CDR1 is SGHVS, CDR2 FQNEAQ, per germline. The CDR3 sequence: CASSVSRDRGKLF. CDR3 DNA sequence: TGTGCCAGCAGCGTATCCCGGGACAGGGGAAAGCTCTTT.

V is TRBV10-1 and J is TRBJ2-1; D not certain. Germline lookup yields CDR1 WNHNN and CDR2 SYGVQD (reference sequence). The CDR3 loop spans 12 amino acids. The V end lost 2 bases, the J end lost 6 bases, and 5 bases lay between the germline ends. CDR3 bases: TGCGCCAGCAGTGAGAACCGCAATGAGCAGTTCTTC. Its protein product is CASSENRNEQFF.

This chain connects TRBV28 to TRBJ2-1, with D possibly matching TRBD2 (6 bases). CDR3 length equals 16 residues. Germline V gene data show CDR1 as MDHEN and CDR2 as SYDVKM. V was cut by 4 bases and J by 4 bases, with 17 bases left in between. The DNA of the CDR3 is TGTGCCAGCAGTTCCCGGGACGGGAGCGCTTACAATGAGCAGTTCTTC. It codes for CASSSRDGSAYNEQFF.

This clone has a single count. The chain is built from TRBV28 and TRBJ1-6; 9 bases line up with TRBD1. This CDR3 is built from 17 residues. V shed 6 bases and J 4 bases; nucleotides not matched to a gene: 10. Germline V gene data show CDR1 as MDHEN and CDR2 as SYDVKM. CDR3 in DNA: TGTGCCAGCAGCACACCGGACAGGGGCGTTTATAATTCACCCCTCCACTTT. Amino acids: CASSTPDRGVYNSPLHF.

This clone was detected only a few times. The chain carries TRBV11-1 and TRBJ2-7; maybe TRBD1 (5 bases). V was trimmed by 4 bases and J by 3 bases, leaving 13 bases between them. The CDR3 has 14 residues. The germline CDR1 and CDR2 sequences are SGHAT and FQDESV (reference sequence). CDR3 sequence (DNA): TGTGCCAGCAGCTCCACCGCAAGGGGCTACGAGCAGTACTTC. This encodes CASSSTARGYEQYF.

V is TRBV28 and J is TRBJ2-7; D possibly corresponds to TRBD1 (6 bases). CDR3 size: 14 residues. Germline-derived CDR1 and CDR2 are MDHEN and SYDVKM. Trimming shortened V by 5 bases and J by 9 bases, and 20 bases separated the two germline ends. CDR3 sequence: CASSPNTGRAGQYF. The CDR3 DNA reads TGTGCCAGCAGTCCAAATACAGGGCGGGCCGGGCAGTACTTC.

This clone was observed once. V and J are TRBV28 and TRBJ2-6; TRBD1 agrees at 8 bases. After removal of 3 bases from V and 2 bases from J, the junction contained 9 bases not matched to a gene. Germline lookup yields CDR1 MDHEN and CDR2 SYDVKM. The CDR3 extends over 18 amino acids. The CDR3 sequence: CASSFGRGLRTGANVLTF. CDR3 in DNA: TGTGCCAGCAGTTTCGGCAGGGGGCTAAGGACTGGGGCCAACGTCCTGACTTTC.

J is TRBJ1-1 and V is TRBV18, with D possibly being TRBD1 (6 bases). The CDR3 is 15 amino acids. V dropped 2 bases and J dropped 0 bases, with 10 bases sitting between them. CDR1 KGHSH and CDR2 LQKENI come from the germline V gene. The DNA for the CDR3 is TGTGCCAGCTCACCAACAGGGTTGCTGAACACTGAAGCTTTCTTT. Translating gives CASSPTGLLNTEAFF.

This clone was recorded a few times. The gene calls are TRBV7-3 and TRBJ2-2; D gene ambiguous. The germline gives CDR1 SGHTA, CDR2 FQGTGA. V lost 1 base to trimming and J lost 2 bases, with 8 bases between them. This CDR3 comprises 15 residues. The CDR3 loop reads CASSLSSGNTGELFF. CDR3 coding DNA: TGTGCCAGCAGCTTAAGTTCAGGCAACACCGGGGAGCTGTTTTTT.

This chain uses TRBV11-2 with TRBJ1-6; D may be TRBD1 (6 bases). Germline V gene data show CDR1 as SGHAT and CDR2 as FQNNGV. V was clipped by 5 bases and J by 5 bases, with 16 bases between them. The CDR3 covers 16 residues. This CDR3 reads CASSPLVGGNNSPLHF. Here the CDR3 DNA reads TGTGCCAGCAGCCCACTCGTCGGGGGCAATAATTCACCCCTCCACTTT.

This rearrangement joins TRBV2 to TRBJ2-2, with 7 bases fitting TRBD1. V lost 7 bases, J lost 6 bases, and 11 bases stayed unmatched. The length of the CDR3 is 15 residues. CDR1 and CDR2 from the germline V gene are SNHLY and FYNNEI. The CDR3 reads CASMGKGAHPGELFF. The CDR3 bases are TGTGCCAGCATGGGGAAGGGGGCCCATCCCGGGGAGCTGTTTTTT. The complete variable domain, with remaining parts taken from reference TRBV2 and TRBJ2-2, reads EPEVTQTPSHQVTQMGQEVILRCVPISNHLYFYWYRQILGQKVEFLVSFYNNEISEKSEIFDDQFSVERPDGSNFTLKIRSTKLEDSAMYFCASMGKGAHPGELFFGEGSRLTVL.

V is TRBV18 and J is TRBJ1-2, with D perhaps TRBD1 (5 bases). Germline CDR1 and CDR2: KGHSH and LQKENI. Trimming took off 3 bases at V and 6 bases at J, with 14 bases between the two ends. CDR3 length: 14 residues. The CDR3 sequence: CASSPPGLWDGYTF. CDR3 sequence (DNA): TGTGCCAGCTCACCTCCGGGACTTTGGGATGGCTACACCTTC.

The chain's CDR3 is CASKPAGDTQYF. In DNA, the CDR3 is TGTGCCAGTAAACCAGCGGGGGATACGCAGTATTTT. J is TRBJ2-3 and V is TRBV19; 7 bases align to TRBD2. Per the germline V gene, CDR1 is LNHDA and CDR2 is SQIVND (reference sequence). CDR3 size: 12 residues. The J segment lost 6 bases and the V segment lost 7 bases, leaving 4 bases of the junction unmatched.